A single T cell receptor beta chain is shown here with its context. This clone has only one observation. What this receptor recognizes is not known. The record has no base qualities; no much larger clone is one base away. The entry originates in a study of blood T cell repertoires in COVID-19 (dated by TCRdb to about 2020). A note on the overall study: The collaborator samples originated in the United States, Italy and Spain and spanned the acute and convalescent phases of COVID-19. The prospective study material was composed of cDNA or gDNA derived from T cells, B-cell-depleted T cells, or PBMCs. Subjects who had been exposed to COVID-19, were actively infected with it, or had recovered from it provided the deeply sampled blood TCRbeta repertoires that made up the dataset. The repertoires were released in a freely available public database meant as a resource for research on the immune response to SARS-CoV-2. Samples were obtained from the ongoing ImmuneRACE study (first 160 participants) and from 1,254 subjects provided by 6 global collaborators. The sample metadata nearly always contained a de-identified subject ID, COVID-19 status, age in years and sex. Where available, HLA class I and class II types were taken from metadata supplied by the sample provider and were not determined by assay-based typing. General study outcomes and caveats: How much clinical and demographic metadata was included differed by source and by participant, and the metadata was provided uncurated.

One collaborating source in Seattle enrolled patients while the patients were actively infected and followed the patients over time throughout the course of disease. The collaborating institutions used their own protocols to collect whole blood in K2EDTA tubes. For TCRbeta analysis, collaborators shipped samples in one of three forms: frozen whole blood, isolated PBMCs, or DNA extracted from either of those sample types. The immunoSEQ Assay, a bias-controlled multiplex PCR, was used to amplify TCRbeta CDR3 regions from genomic DNA. Under the source paper's analysis protocol: Nucleated cell counts per sample were estimated from amplification of reference gene primers within the assay. To quantify the absolute abundance of each unique TCRbeta CDR3 rearrangement, sequence reads were collapsed and filtered. For each sample, productive Simpson clonality was calculated by taking the square root of Simpson's diversity index across productive rearrangements. TCRdb stores this immuneACCESS table with in-frame sequences only. Part of the clones is absent; in the studies checked, under half of the shortfall reflects unresolved V genes, and no reason is known for the rest. V and J calls and clone size follow that table, whereas D and trimming were derived from the DNA. The table for this sample lists approximately 97,000 clones; roughly 92% of them were counted only once. The top ten constitute less than 2% of the sample.

The TCR was taken from a woman in her 50s with COVID-19, enrolled during active disease. The specimen sequenced was peripheral blood.

The nucleotide sequence is given as TGTGCCACCAGTGATTTGAGGGGACTCTTCTCCTACGAGCAGTACTTC. Its coded protein is CATSDLRGLFSYEQYF. The chain is assembled from TRBV24-1 and TRBJ2-7; TRBD2 is a possible D gene, resting on 6 matching bases. The CDR3, cysteine through phenylalanine, is 16 amino acids long. Only CDR3 DNA is held: 48 bases, read in frame from base 1. The germline V gene gives CDR1 as KGHDR and CDR2 as SFDVKD. V and J lose 0 bases and 0 bases, and a span of 11 bases separates them.